This TCR beta chain was documented in a study of T-cell reconstitution after alpha-beta-depleted transplantation in children. CDR3 length equals 13 residues. Between the trimmed V and J ends, which lost 7 bases and 7 bases, there was a span of 13 bases. CDR1 and CDR2 (germline): ENHRY, SYGVKD. This clonotype showed up many times. Unique molecular identifiers were incorporated when the TCRbeta library was constructed. TCRdb fed the PCR reads into MiXCR, producing one record per CDR3 protein. The sample lists a few hundred thousand distinct CDR3 sequences; 10% were seen once. This chain joins TRBV10-3 and TRBJ2-2; no firm D call. The TCR sequence derives from a human donor who donated a stem cell graft to a child with acute lymphoblastic leukemia. Sequencing used PBMCs from the stem cell graft donor, obtained from the stem cell graft. CDR3 region: CAINRPPDGELFF. The CDR3 DNA sequence: TGTGCCATCAACCGCCCCCCGGACGGGGAGCTGTTTTTT.